The next 5 T cell receptor beta chains were all read from a single sample in a study of blood T cells in healthy people across ages. PCR was performed a second time for roughly 7 to 11 cycles using a sample-barcoded 5' primer and a J-beta primer mix. Each CDR3 protein is one row after TCRdb ran MiXCR on the 5' RACE reads. The sample holds some 700,000 distinct CDR3 sequences, 22% seen once. The sequenced material came from blood. These receptors originate from a man aged 70 or older in good health.

This chain uses TRBV7-2 with TRBJ2-5; 8 bases fit TRBD1. The germline gives CDR1 SGHTA, CDR2 FQGNSA. Trimming removed 0 bases from V and 4 bases from J; junction bases left unmatched: 4. The CDR3 sequence is 15 residues long. CDR3 sequence: CASSLAPGQGETQYF. CDR3 nucleotide sequence: TGTGCCAGCAGCTTAGCTCCTGGACAGGGAGAGACCCAGTACTTC. Full variable domain (missing parts from reference TRBV7-2 and TRBJ2-5): GAGVSQSPSNKVTEKGKDVELRCDPISGHTALYWYRQSLGQGLEFLIYFQGNSAPDKSGLPSDRFSAERTGGSVSTLTIQRTQQEDSAVYLCASSLAPGQGETQYFGPGTRLLVL.

The chain is built from TRBV12-3 or TRBV12-4 and TRBJ1-2, with D perhaps TRBD1 (6 bases). Trimming shortened V by 4 bases and J by 8 bases, and 11 bases separated the two germline ends. CDR3 length: 12 residues. CDR3 DNA sequence: TGTGCCAGCAGTTCCGACAGGCGGGGCTACACCTTC. Its protein is CASSSDRRGYTF.

In this sample, this clonotype turned up a few times. A read error may produce the germline difference seen at one junction end. The gene calls are TRBV28 and TRBJ2-7; D tentatively fits TRBD1 or TRBD2 (6 bases each). CDR3 length equals 12 residues. Germline loops: CDR1 MDHEN, CDR2 SYDVKM. The CDR3 reads CASSSQSTGRPF. The CDR3 region has the DNA TGTGCCAGCAGTTCCCAATCAACAGGGAGGCCTTTC.

This clonotype was picked up many times. The chain carries TRBV6-5 and TRBJ2-3; D ambiguous. CDR3 size: 14 residues. V shed 6 bases and J shed 0 bases, with 10 bases lying between them. Germline loops: CDR1 MNHEY, CDR2 SVGAGI. This CDR3 reads CASRSRPSTDTQYF. The CDR3 DNA follows: TGTGCCAGCAGATCGCGTCCTAGCACAGATACGCAGTATTTT.

The J gene is TRBJ2-3, the V gene TRBV28; D gene uncertain. V was pared by 3 bases and J by 2 bases, with 9 bases between. The CDR3 is 14 residues long. Germline values: CDR1 MDHEN, CDR2 SYDVKM. The CDR3 DNA reads TGTGCCAGCAGTTTGCCCGAGAACACAGATACGCAGTATTTT. This codes for CASSLPENTDTQYF.